A single sample is the source of the 32 T cell receptor beta chains below, sequenced in a study of identical twins. TCRdb analysed the 5' RACE reads with MiXCR anew, one entry per CDR3 protein. The sample has fewer than 450,000 distinct CDR3 sequences, 9% seen once. Material: naive T cells sorted from blood. These receptors were taken from a woman in her forties or fifties in good health.

This clonotype was observed at least ten times. The rearrangement joins TRBV12-3 or TRBV12-4 to TRBJ1-6, with D possibly TRBD1 on 5 matching bases. Between the trimmed V and J ends, which lost 6 bases and 0 bases, there was a span of 15 bases. This CDR3 region has 17 residues. The CDR3 bases are TGTGCCAGCAGCCCAGGGAGGCCCAGCTCCTATAATTCACCCCTCCACTTT. This sequence encodes CASSPGRPSSYNSPLHF.

This clonotype was observed a handful of times. The rearrangement uses TRBV11-2 and TRBJ1-1; D perhaps matches TRBD1 (5 bases). Germline CDR1 is SGHAT and CDR2 is FQNNGV. V was clipped by 5 bases and J by 5 bases, with 15 bases between them. This CDR3 has 14 amino acids. CDR3 sequence reads: CASSHRGERTEAFF. The DNA of the CDR3 is TGTGCCAGCAGCCATAGGGGAGAGCGAACTGAAGCTTTCTTT.

This clonotype was seen many times. This rearrangement joins TRBV5-1 to TRBJ2-3, with TRBD2 matching 7 bases. This CDR3 contains 14 residues. The germline CDR1 and CDR2 sequences are SGHRS and YFSETQ. V shed 3 bases, J shed 4 bases, and the junction held 5 bases outside the gene matches. CDR3 nucleotide sequence: TGCGCCAGCAGCTCAGCGGGACGGGCAGATACGCAGTATTTT. It specifies CASSSAGRADTQYF.

This clonotype was observed many times. V usage is TRBV27 and J usage is TRBJ2-2; D might be TRBD1 (6 bases). The V and J ends lost 10 bases and 8 bases respectively, with 11 bases between them. Germline V lookup: CDR1 MNHEY, CDR2 SMNVEV (reference sequence). CDR3 length: 11 amino acids. CDR3 sequence reads: CAISTGGELFF. The CDR3 bases are TGTGCCATCTCGACAGGAGGGGAGCTGTTTTTT.

V is TRBV5-1 and J is TRBJ1-1; 9 positions match TRBD1. The V and J ends lost 7 bases and 5 bases, in that order; junction bases with no gene match: 6. Germline-derived CDR1 and CDR2 are SGHRS and YFSETQ. The CDR3 covers 13 residues. The CDR3 DNA reads as TGCGCCAGCGGAACAGGGGGCTTTACTGAAGCTTTCTTT. Its translation is CASGTGGFTEAFF.

The V gene is TRBV29-1, the J gene TRBJ1-1; a possible D gene is TRBD1 (6 bases). The CDR3 runs 14 residues. Germline CDR1 and CDR2: SQVTM and ANQGSEA. V gave up 4 bases and J gave up 1 base, with 13 bases separating them. CDR3 sequence reads: CSVAGADRNTEAFF. CDR3 DNA sequence: TGCAGCGTTGCAGGGGCAGACCGGAACACTGAAGCTTTCTTT.

This clonotype was picked up a small number of times. V gene TRBV27 combines with J gene TRBJ1-1, with a weak D call TRBD1 (5 bases). CDR1 MNHEY and CDR2 SMNVEV come from the germline V gene (reference sequence). V was trimmed by 5 bases and J by 0 bases, leaving 19 bases between them. The CDR3 extends over 17 amino acids. CDR3 in DNA: TGTGCCAGCAGTCCAACGAGGACCAGGGTAGTGAACACTGAAGCTTTCTTT. It codes for CASSPTRTRVVNTEAFF.

This clonotype has just a few counts. This chain links TRBV12-3 or TRBV12-4 with TRBJ1-4; D is ambiguous. Trimming shortened V by 5 bases and J by 0 bases, and 4 bases separated the two germline ends. The CDR3 loop spans 13 amino acids. CDR3: CASSRPTNEKLFF. The CDR3 DNA follows: TGTGCCAGCAGTCGCCCAACTAATGAAAAACTGTTTTTT.

This clonotype was seen a handful of times. The rearrangement links TRBV25-1 to TRBJ1-1, with D unclear. The CDR3 runs 11 residues. The V end lost 2 bases, the J end lost 5 bases, and 3 bases lay between the germline ends. Germline V CDR1 and CDR2: MGHDK, SYGVNS. In DNA form, the CDR3 reads TGTGCCAGCAGTGAACGGACTGAAGCTTTCTTT. Translated, it gives CASSERTEAFF.

This clonotype appeared many times. This rearrangement joins TRBV5-1 to TRBJ2-5; D is ambiguous. Trimming cost V 0 bases and J 5 bases, with 11 bases left between them. Germline V CDR1 and CDR2: SGHRS, YFSETQ. CDR3 length: 14 amino acids. CDR3 sequence (DNA): TGCGCCAGCAGCTTGGTACCTGAAACGGAGACCCAGTACTTC. Its protein product is CASSLVPETETQYF.

A remark on this clonotype: Just one base apart from a much larger clone, this may be a read error. The gene calls are TRBV7-9 and TRBJ1-2; 9 bases are a match to TRBD1. The CDR3 runs to 15 residues. CDR1 and CDR2 from the germline V gene are SEHNR and FQNEAQ (reference sequence). Trimming removed 4 bases from V and 4 bases from J; junction bases left unmatched: 7. For the CDR3, the DNA is TGTGCCAGCAGCTCTTGGGACAGGGAGCGCTATGGCTACACCTTC. Amino acids: CASSSWDRERYGYTF.

V and J are TRBV29-1 and TRBJ2-7; D is perhaps TRBD1 (6 bases). Per germline, CDR1 SQVTM and CDR2 ANQGSEA. CDR3 length equals 12 residues. V dropped 6 bases and J dropped 2 bases, with 11 bases sitting between them. The CDR3 bases are TGCAGCGTGGGACACGGTGCCTACGAGCAGTACTTC. Protein: CSVGHGAYEQYF.

There are many counts of this clonotype. The gene calls are TRBV12-3 or TRBV12-4 and TRBJ1-6, with 8 positions matching TRBD1. The CDR3 runs to 15 residues. Trimming took 3 bases from V and 10 from J; bases not matched to a gene: 8. CDR3 protein: CASSFRGRGPSPLHF. In DNA form, the CDR3 reads TGTGCCAGCAGTTTTAGGGGCAGGGGGCCGTCACCCCTCCACTTT.

This clonotype has only a few counts. The rearrangement joins TRBV10-2 to TRBJ2-1; D perhaps matches TRBD1 (6 bases). There are 15 residues in the CDR3. Looked up from germline, CDR1 is WSHSY and CDR2 is SAAADI. V lost 3 bases and J 7 bases, leaving 16 bases between the germline ends. CDR3 sequence: CASSDRGGVGNEQFF. As DNA, the CDR3 is TGCGCCAGCAGTGACCGAGGGGGTGTGGGGAATGAGCAGTTCTTC.

There are a few counts of this clonotype. This chain uses TRBV6-5 with TRBJ2-2, with 14 nucleotides matching TRBD2. The CDR3 contains 15 residues. The germline CDR1 and CDR2 sequences are MNHEY and SVGAGI. V lost 7 bases, J lost 6 bases, and 4 bases stayed unmatched. The CDR3 DNA reads TGTGCCAGCAAACGACTAGCGGGAGGGCCCGGGGAGCTGTTTTTT. Its translation: CASKRLAGGPGELFF.

This clonotype was seen a few times. The chain combines TRBV24-1 with TRBJ2-3; no definite D call. This CDR3 contains 12 residues. Trimming left V 7 bases short and J 2 bases short, with 6 bases between. Germline V gene lookup returns CDR1 KGHDR and CDR2 SFDVKD. DNA for the CDR3: TGTGCCACCAGCTACTCCACAGATACGCAGTATTTT. Translated, it gives CATSYSTDTQYF.

The V call is TRBV7-9, the J call TRBJ2-3; TRBD2 aligns across 7 bases. V was clipped by 4 bases and J by 3 bases; unmatched bases: 7. This CDR3 is 15 amino acids long. Germline CDR1 SEHNR, CDR2 FQNEAQ (reference sequence). The CDR3 DNA is TGTGCCAGCAGCTCCGGACTAGTCAAAACAGATACGCAGTATTTT. Translating gives CASSSGLVKTDTQYF.

This clonotype has a handful of counts. The chain uses TRBV27 and TRBJ2-3; no clear D. The CDR3 is made up of 15 amino acids. The V gene's germline CDR1 is MNHEY and CDR2 SMNVEV (reference sequence). V dropped 6 bases and J dropped 3 bases, with 16 bases sitting between them. This CDR3 reads CASRQPRSLTDTQYF. The CDR3 nucleotides are TGTGCCAGCAGACAACCTAGGAGCCTTACAGATACGCAGTATTTT.

The CDR3 sequence is CASSLGGTSGGQYF. The CDR3 DNA is TGTGCCAGCAGCCTAGGGGGGACCTCCGGAGGGCAGTACTTC. J is TRBJ2-7 and V is TRBV7-2; D assignment may be TRBD1 or TRBD2 (6 bases each). CDR3 length equals 14 residues. Germline values: CDR1 SGHTA, CDR2 FQGNSA. V shed 5 bases and J shed 9 bases, with 20 bases lying between them.

This clonotype has just a few counts. The DNA for the CDR3 is TGTGCCAGCAGTCTAACATATGGAGAAAAACTGTTTTTT. It specifies CASSLTYGEKLFF. The chain joins TRBV12-3 or TRBV12-4 to TRBJ1-4, with D unresolved. The CDR3 is 13 residues long. The ends were cut back, 5 bases at V and 8 bases at J, with 12 bases in the middle.

This clonotype was seen ten or more times. CDR3 residues: CASTNTVGSEYNEQFF. In DNA form, the CDR3 reads TGTGCCAGCACCAACACAGTAGGTTCCGAATACAATGAGCAGTTCTTC. The chain uses TRBV2 and TRBJ2-1, with D uncertain. Germline V gene lookup returns CDR1 SNHLY and CDR2 FYNNEI. This CDR3 contains 16 residues. Trimming took off 7 bases at V and 4 bases at J, with 20 bases between the two ends.

The chain employs TRBV12-3 or TRBV12-4 and TRBJ2-7; the D is unclear. V was pared by 5 bases and J by 2 bases, with 4 bases between. This CDR3 comprises 11 residues. The CDR3 DNA follows: TGTGCCAGCAGTGAAACCTACGAGCAGTACTTC. This sequence encodes CASSETYEQYF.

The chain carries TRBV7-8 and TRBJ2-5; D may be TRBD1 (5 bases). V shed 5 bases and J shed 4 bases, with 14 bases lying between them. This CDR3 is built from 14 residues. The germline gives CDR1 SGHVS, CDR2 FQNEAQ. This CDR3 reads CASSTNLGVETQYF. The CDR3 region has the DNA TGTGCCAGCAGCACAAATTTAGGGGTAGAGACCCAGTACTTC.

This clonotype has a handful of counts. The CDR3 protein is CASTTSESRTGELFF. The CDR3 bases are TGCGCCAGCACCACCTCGGAGTCGAGGACCGGGGAGCTGTTTTTT. The chain joins TRBV5-1 to TRBJ2-2; D is unresolved. Trimming left V 6 bases short and J 5 bases short, with 17 bases between. This CDR3 has 15 amino acids. CDR1 SGHRS and CDR2 YFSETQ come from the germline V gene.

This clonotype was detected a few times. V is TRBV6-5 and J is TRBJ2-5; D ambiguous. The germline V and J ends were trimmed by 11 bases and 5 bases, with 15 bases remaining between them. The CDR3 is made up of 12 amino acids. Germline V lookup: CDR1 MNHEY, CDR2 SVGAGI. The chain's CDR3 is CASISESETQYF. The CDR3 region has the DNA TGTGCCTCCATTTCCGAGTCGGAGACCCAGTACTTC.

The chain uses TRBV5-1 and TRBJ1-5, with D unclear. The CDR3 runs to 15 residues. Germline V gene lookup returns CDR1 SGHRS and CDR2 YFSETQ. Trimming left V 4 bases short and J 5 bases short, with 16 bases between. CDR3 loop: CASSLGPLRYQPQHF. CDR3 DNA sequence: TGCGCCAGCAGCCTAGGGCCGCTTCGCTATCAGCCCCAGCATTTT.

The V call is TRBV10-3, the J call TRBJ2-1; D gene ambiguous. The germline V and J ends were trimmed by 8 bases and 4 bases, with 18 bases remaining between them. Germline V gene lookup returns CDR1 ENHRY and CDR2 SYGVKD. The CDR3 runs 15 residues. Written as DNA, the CDR3 is TGTGCCATCCGGTTTTCGGTTGGCGGTTACAATGAGCAGTTCTTC. Protein sequence: CAIRFSVGGYNEQFF.

This clonotype was counted a few times. The chain is built from TRBV12-3 or TRBV12-4 and TRBJ1-2; TRBD1 is a possible D gene (5 bases). Trimming removed 3 bases at V and 4 bases at J, with 9 bases between. CDR3 length equals 13 residues. The CDR3 protein is CASSFAQVYGYTF. As DNA, the CDR3 is TGTGCCAGCAGTTTCGCACAGGTCTATGGCTACACCTTC.

The chain links TRBV6-5 to TRBJ1-2, with a tentative D call TRBD1 (6 bases). CDR1 and CDR2 (germline): MNHEY, SVGAGI. There are 16 residues in the CDR3. Trimming removed 6 bases from V and 6 bases from J, with 23 bases in between. CDR3 nucleotides: TGTGCCAGCAGCCAGACCATGGGCGGGGGCGGGAATGGCTACACCTTC. Amino acid sequence: CASSQTMGGGGNGYTF.

The table lists this clonotype with many counts. The chain couples TRBV4-1 to TRBJ2-5; TRBD2 matches 8 bases. CDR3 length: 17 residues. Looked up from germline, CDR1 is MGHRA and CDR2 is YSYEKL. J gave up 0 bases and V 0 bases, and 6 bases lay outside the gene matches. CDR3 sequence (DNA): TGCGCCAGCAGCCAAGATAGGGCGGGAGGCAACCAAGAGACCCAGTACTTC. Translation gives CASSQDRAGGNQETQYF.

In its sample, this clonotype was seen a few times. The chain couples TRBV20-1 to TRBJ2-1, with TRBD2 matching 12 bases. The ends lost 0 bases at V and 7 bases at J; junction bases unmatched: 7. The germline V gene encodes CDR1 DFQATT and CDR2 SNEGSKA (reference sequence). The CDR3 runs to 16 residues. CDR3 amino acids: CSARDPWTSGNNEQFF. CDR3 bases: TGCAGTGCTAGAGATCCATGGACTAGCGGGAATAATGAGCAGTTCTTC.

This clonotype has a count of ten or more. This chain joins TRBV12-3 or TRBV12-4 and TRBJ2-1; D possibly corresponds to TRBD2 (6 bases). Deletions cut 7 bases from V and 4 bases from J, with 14 bases between. This CDR3 is built from 14 residues. The DNA of the CDR3 is TGTGCCAGCACCTGGAGCGGGCAATACAATGAGCAGTTCTTC. Protein sequence: CASTWSGQYNEQFF.